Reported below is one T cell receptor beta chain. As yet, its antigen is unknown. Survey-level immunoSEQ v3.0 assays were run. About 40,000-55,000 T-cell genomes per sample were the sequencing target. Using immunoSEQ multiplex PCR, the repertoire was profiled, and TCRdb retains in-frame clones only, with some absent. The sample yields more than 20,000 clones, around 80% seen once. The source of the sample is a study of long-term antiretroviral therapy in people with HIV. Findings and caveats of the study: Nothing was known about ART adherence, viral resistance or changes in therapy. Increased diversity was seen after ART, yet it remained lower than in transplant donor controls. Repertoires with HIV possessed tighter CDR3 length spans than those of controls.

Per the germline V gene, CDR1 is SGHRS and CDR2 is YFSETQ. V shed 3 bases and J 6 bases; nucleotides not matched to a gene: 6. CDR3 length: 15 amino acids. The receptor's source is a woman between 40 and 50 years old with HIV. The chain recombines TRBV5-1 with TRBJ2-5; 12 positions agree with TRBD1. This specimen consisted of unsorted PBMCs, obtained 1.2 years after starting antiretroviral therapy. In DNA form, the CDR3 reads TGCGCCAGCAGCTGGGGGGACAGGGGGCAAAAGACCCAGTACTTC. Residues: CASSWGDRGQKTQYF.